This T cell receptor beta chain was identified during a study of blood T cell repertoires in COVID-19. Background on the study: Samples of COVID-19 (acute and convalescent) were obtained from the United States, Italy and Spain.

In the study's own analysis: Reference gene primer amplification in the assay estimated nucleated cell counts. Data came from immunoSEQ multiplex PCR; TCRdb stores just in-frame clones and leaves some out. D and trimming were read from the DNA, whereas the V and J calls and clone size are those reported in that table. The table records approximately 70,000 clones, 65% to 80% of them present only once. Deletions cut 0 bases from V and 3 bases from J, with 12 bases between. The CDR3 covers 16 residues. Per germline, CDR1 SGDLS and CDR2 YYNGEE. The sequenced material came from peripheral blood. The V call is TRBV9, the J call TRBJ2-2, with D possibly being TRBD2 (6 bases). The receptor was isolated from a man between 60 and 70 years old with active or convalescent COVID-19. CDR3 sequence (DNA): TGTGCCAGCAGCGTAGATGTCGGGGGATACACCGGGGAGCTGTTTTTT. Its translation: CASSVDVGGYTGELFF.